Listed below are T cell receptor beta chains from one sample, sequenced in a study of blood T cell repertoires in COVID-19. Clones were read by immunoSEQ multiplex PCR, and TCRdb kept only the in-frame ones, dropping some. The sample includes 35,000 to 55,000 clones, roughly 85% of them seen just once. Source material: peripheral blood. These receptors originate from a woman between 70 and 85 years old with acute or convalescent COVID-19. CDR3s include the opening cysteine and the closing phenylalanine or tryptophan. The order of the fields is CDR3 protein, V gene, J gene.

CDR3: CASKNRGQRTDTQYF
V: TRBV5-8
J: TRBJ2-3

CDR3: CASSLGDRGVGYTF
V: TRBV7-2
J: TRBJ1-2

CDR3: CSATPGTAYEQYF
V: TRBV29-1
J: TRBJ2-7

CDR3: CASSDPGQNYEQYF
V: TRBV27
J: TRBJ2-7

CDR3: CASSLQGGVGQETQYF
V: TRBV9
J: TRBJ2-5

CDR3: CASSFKGGTEAFF
V: TRBV12-3/TRBV12-4
J: TRBJ1-1

CDR3: CATGLPVKETQYF
V: TRBV6-6
J: TRBJ2-5

CDR3: CASRAGTPDQPQHF
V: TRBV2
J: TRBJ1-5

CDR3: CASSSQGRIMNTEAFF
V: TRBV28
J: TRBJ1-1

CDR3: CASSGGDGYYEQYF
V: TRBV5-6
J: TRBJ2-7

CDR3: CASSFGTSGDEQFF
V: TRBV11-1
J: TRBJ2-1

CDR3: CSVEAGGGASDTQYF
V: TRBV29-1
J: TRBJ2-3

CDR3: CASSPMPKEGTEAFF
V: TRBV19
J: TRBJ1-1

CDR3: CASSDPGSFSEQYF
V: TRBV2
J: TRBJ2-7

CDR3: CASSLAGLVTIYF
V: TRBV7-9
J: TRBJ1-3

CDR3: CAWRPLNTGTGPYEQYF
V: TRBV30
J: TRBJ2-7

CDR3: CASSAGTGLNTEAFF
V: TRBV25-1
J: TRBJ1-1

CDR3: CASSLAAGTGNYGYTF
V: TRBV5-1
J: TRBJ1-2

CDR3: CASSSPGLAVKNIQYF
V: TRBV28
J: TRBJ2-4

CDR3: CASSRTAGQNYGYTF
V: TRBV3-1/TRBV3-2
J: TRBJ1-2

CDR3: CASAGDEAVEFF
V: TRBV10-1
J: TRBJ2-1

CDR3: CATKTGQGPYNEQFF
V: TRBV24-1
J: TRBJ2-1

CDR3: CASSVGQFNYGYTF
V: TRBV19
J: TRBJ1-2

CDR3: CASSSPGQSNYSYTF
V: TRBV7-2
J: TRBJ1-2

CDR3: CASSDCAGGVETQYF
V: TRBV6-4
J: TRBJ2-5

CDR3: CASSVSGRGNEQFF
V: TRBV19
J: TRBJ2-1

CDR3: CASSYQTGTNEKLFF
V: TRBV5-1
J: TRBJ1-4

CDR3: CASSLRQGIDNEQFF
V: TRBV7-7
J: TRBJ2-1

CDR3: CASSPRRTDEETQYF
V: TRBV18
J: TRBJ2-5

CDR3: CASSAGEGTGVRLTSYNEQFF
V: TRBV9
J: TRBJ2-1

CDR3: CASSLGQLAGDGGELFF
V: TRBV5-1
J: TRBJ2-2

CDR3: CSVRDRGRDTQYF
V: TRBV29-1
J: TRBJ2-3

CDR3: CAWSSGGLYEQYF
V: TRBV30
J: TRBJ2-7

CDR3: CASSFNRQTNTEAFF
V: TRBV13
J: TRBJ1-1

CDR3: CASTGQGQVQPQHF
V: TRBV6-6
J: TRBJ1-5

CDR3: CASSLRGGSHSGNTIYF
V: TRBV27
J: TRBJ1-3

CDR3: CASSLTTGGNTEAFF
V: TRBV7-3
J: TRBJ1-1

CDR3: CASSYSVTGKAGELFF
V: TRBV6-5
J: TRBJ2-2

CDR3: CATTPGGPSDTQYF
V: TRBV15
J: TRBJ2-3

CDR3: CAAGTSGTYNEQFF
V: TRBV28
J: TRBJ2-1

CDR3: CASSLLTSPPYEQYF
V: TRBV28
J: TRBJ2-7

CDR3: CATSPTRTGGGTEAFF
V: TRBV15
J: TRBJ1-1

CDR3: CAWSPGSQETYTF
V: TRBV30
J: TRBJ1-2

CDR3: CASKLAGVDEQFF
V: TRBV7-8
J: TRBJ2-1

CDR3: CASSIDRSGGTEAFF
V: TRBV19
J: TRBJ1-1

CDR3: CASRGNIRLAGGPEDTQYF
V: TRBV14
J: TRBJ2-3

CDR3: CASTQLPPSSGSLYEQYF
V: TRBV7-6
J: TRBJ2-7

CDR3: CASSQDQVPGHYNEQFF
V: TRBV14
J: TRBJ2-1

CDR3: CSVRGQGKNFDGYTF
V: TRBV29-1
J: TRBJ1-2

CDR3: CASSSDPSYRGGITGELFF
V: TRBV28
J: TRBJ2-2

CDR3: CASSLVGSGKADTQYF
V: TRBV7-2
J: TRBJ2-3

CDR3: CASSYGQNQPQHF
V: TRBV6-6
J: TRBJ1-5

CDR3: CASSYPHPTGNEQYF
V: TRBV6-5
J: TRBJ2-7

CDR3: CATSRGQAGGKRTEAFF
V: TRBV15
J: TRBJ1-1

CDR3: CASSYRESTDTQYF
V: TRBV6-6
J: TRBJ2-3

CDR3: CASSSDRGWGYTEAFF
V: TRBV5-4
J: TRBJ1-1

CDR3: CASSPIRTGVGTEAFF
V: TRBV3-1/TRBV3-2
J: TRBJ1-1

CDR3: CASSGSWTGGNTF
V: TRBV25-1
J: TRBJ1-2

CDR3: CASSIEGPRGTEAFF
V: TRBV19
J: TRBJ1-1